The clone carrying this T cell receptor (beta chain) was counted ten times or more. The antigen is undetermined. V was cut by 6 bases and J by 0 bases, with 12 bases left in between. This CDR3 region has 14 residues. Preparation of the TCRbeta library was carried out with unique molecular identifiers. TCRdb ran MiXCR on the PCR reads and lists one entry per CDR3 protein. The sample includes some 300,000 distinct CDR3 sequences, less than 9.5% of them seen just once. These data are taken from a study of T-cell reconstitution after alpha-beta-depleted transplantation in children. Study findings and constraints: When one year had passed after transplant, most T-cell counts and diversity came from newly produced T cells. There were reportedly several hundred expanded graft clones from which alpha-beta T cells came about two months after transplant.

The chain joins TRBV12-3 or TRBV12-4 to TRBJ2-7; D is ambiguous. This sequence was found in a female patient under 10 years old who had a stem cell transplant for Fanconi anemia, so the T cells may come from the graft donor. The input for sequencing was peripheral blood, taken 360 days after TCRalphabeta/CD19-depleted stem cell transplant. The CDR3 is CASRGGRASYEQYF. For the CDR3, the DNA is TGTGCCAGCAGGGGTGGACGGGCCTCCTACGAGCAGTACTTC.